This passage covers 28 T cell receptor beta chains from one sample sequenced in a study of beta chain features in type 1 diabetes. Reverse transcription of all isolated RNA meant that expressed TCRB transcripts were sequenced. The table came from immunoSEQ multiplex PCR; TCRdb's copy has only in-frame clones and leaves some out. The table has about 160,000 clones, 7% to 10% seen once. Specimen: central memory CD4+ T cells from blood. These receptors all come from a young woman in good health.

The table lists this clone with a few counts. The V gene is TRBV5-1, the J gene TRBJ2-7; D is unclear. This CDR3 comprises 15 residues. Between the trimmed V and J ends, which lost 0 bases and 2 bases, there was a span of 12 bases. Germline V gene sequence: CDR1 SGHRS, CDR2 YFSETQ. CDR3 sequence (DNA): TGCGCCAGCAGCTTGGGAGAGATCCCGACCTACGAGCAGTACTTC. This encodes CASSLGEIPTYEQYF. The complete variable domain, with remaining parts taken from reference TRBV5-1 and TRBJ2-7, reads KAGVTQTPRYLIKTRGQQVTLSCSPISGHRSVSWYQQTPGQGLQFLFEYFSETQRNKGNFPGRFSGRQFSNSRSEMNVSTLELGDSALYLCASSLGEIPTYEQYFGPGTRLTVT.

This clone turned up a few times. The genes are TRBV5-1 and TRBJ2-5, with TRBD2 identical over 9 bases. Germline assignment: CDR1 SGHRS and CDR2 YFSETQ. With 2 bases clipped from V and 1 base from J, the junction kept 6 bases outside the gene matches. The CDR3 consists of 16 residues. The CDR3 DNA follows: TGCGCCAGCAGCTTCGGGGAGCGGGGGGTCCAAGAGACCCAGTACTTC. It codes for CASSFGERGVQETQYF. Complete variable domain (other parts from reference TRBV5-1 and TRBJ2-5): KAGVTQTPRYLIKTRGQQVTLSCSPISGHRSVSWYQQTPGQGLQFLFEYFSETQRNKGNFPGRFSGRQFSNSRSEMNVSTLELGDSALYLCASSFGERGVQETQYFGPGTRLLVL.

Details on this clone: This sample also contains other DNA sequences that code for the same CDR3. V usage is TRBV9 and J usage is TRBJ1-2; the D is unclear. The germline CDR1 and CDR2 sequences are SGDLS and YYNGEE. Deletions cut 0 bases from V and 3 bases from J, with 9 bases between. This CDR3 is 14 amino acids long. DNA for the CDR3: TGTGCCAGCAGCGTAGAGGCCGGGGACTATGGCTACACCTTC. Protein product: CASSVEAGDYGYTF.

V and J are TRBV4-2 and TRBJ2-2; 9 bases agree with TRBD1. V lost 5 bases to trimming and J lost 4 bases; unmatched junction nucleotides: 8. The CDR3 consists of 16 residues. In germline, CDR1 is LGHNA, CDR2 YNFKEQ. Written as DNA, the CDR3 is TGTGCCAGCAGCGTACCGGGGACAGGGTTCACCGGGGAGCTGTTTTTT. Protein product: CASSVPGTGFTGELFF.

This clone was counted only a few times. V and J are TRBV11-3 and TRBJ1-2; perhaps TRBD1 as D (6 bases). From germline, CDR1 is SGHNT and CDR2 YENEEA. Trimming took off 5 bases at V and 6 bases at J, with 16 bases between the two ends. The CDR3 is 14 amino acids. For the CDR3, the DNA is TGTGCCAGCAGCCGAGATGGACAGTGGGATGGCTACACCTTC. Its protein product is CASSRDGQWDGYTF.

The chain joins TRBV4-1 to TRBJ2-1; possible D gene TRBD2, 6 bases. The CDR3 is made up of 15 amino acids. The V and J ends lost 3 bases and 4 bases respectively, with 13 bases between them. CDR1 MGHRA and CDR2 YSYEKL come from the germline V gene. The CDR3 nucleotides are TGCGCCAGCAGCCAGGGGACTGGGACGTACAATGAGCAGTTCTTC. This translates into CASSQGTGTYNEQFF.

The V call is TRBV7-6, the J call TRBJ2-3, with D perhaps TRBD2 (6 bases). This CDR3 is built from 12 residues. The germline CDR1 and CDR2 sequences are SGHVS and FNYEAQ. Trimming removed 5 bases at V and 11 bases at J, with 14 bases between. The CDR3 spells CASSPTEGEQYF. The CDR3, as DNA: TGTGCCAGCAGCCCGACGGAGGGAGAGCAGTATTTT.

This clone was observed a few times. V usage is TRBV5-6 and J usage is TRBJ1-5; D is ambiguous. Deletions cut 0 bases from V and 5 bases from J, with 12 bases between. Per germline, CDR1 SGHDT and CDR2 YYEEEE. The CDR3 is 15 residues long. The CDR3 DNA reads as TGTGCCAGCAGCTTGGATCGAGGCTTGGATCAGCCCCAGCATTTT. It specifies CASSLDRGLDQPQHF.

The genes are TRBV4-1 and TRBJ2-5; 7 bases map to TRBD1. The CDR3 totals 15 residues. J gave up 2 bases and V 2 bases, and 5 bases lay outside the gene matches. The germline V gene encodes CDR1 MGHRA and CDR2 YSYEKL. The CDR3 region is CASSQRDSIQETQYF. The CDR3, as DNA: TGCGCCAGCAGCCAACGGGACAGTATACAAGAGACCCAGTACTTC.

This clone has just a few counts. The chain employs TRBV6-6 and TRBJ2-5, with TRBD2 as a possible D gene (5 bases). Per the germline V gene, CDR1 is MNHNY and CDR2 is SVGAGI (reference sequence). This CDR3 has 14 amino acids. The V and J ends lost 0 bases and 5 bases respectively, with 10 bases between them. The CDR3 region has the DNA TGTGCCAGCAGTTACTCGAGGGTCGATGAGACCCAGTACTTC. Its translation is CASSYSRVDETQYF.

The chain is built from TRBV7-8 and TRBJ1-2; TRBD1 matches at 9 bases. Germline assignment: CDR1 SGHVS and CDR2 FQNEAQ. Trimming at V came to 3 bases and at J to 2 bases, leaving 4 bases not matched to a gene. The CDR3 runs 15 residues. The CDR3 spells CASSFRQGGNYGYTF. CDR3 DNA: TGTGCCAGCAGCTTCCGACAGGGGGGGAACTATGGCTACACCTTC.

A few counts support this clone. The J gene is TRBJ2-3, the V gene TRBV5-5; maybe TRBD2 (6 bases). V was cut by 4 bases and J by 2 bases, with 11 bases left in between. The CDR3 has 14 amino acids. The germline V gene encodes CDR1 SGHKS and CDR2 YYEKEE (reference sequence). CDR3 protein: CASSTGTFTDTQYF. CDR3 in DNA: TGTGCCAGCAGCACCGGGACTTTCACAGATACGCAGTATTTT.

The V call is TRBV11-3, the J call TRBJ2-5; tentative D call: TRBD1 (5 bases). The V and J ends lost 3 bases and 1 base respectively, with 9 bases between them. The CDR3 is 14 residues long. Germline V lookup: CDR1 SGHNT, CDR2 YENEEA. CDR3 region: CASSFEQVQETQYF. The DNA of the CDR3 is TGTGCCAGCAGCTTTGAACAGGTCCAAGAGACCCAGTACTTC. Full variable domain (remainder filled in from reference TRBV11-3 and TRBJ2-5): EAGVVQSPRYKIIEKKQPVAFWCNPISGHNTLYWYLQNLGQGPELLIRYENEEAVDDSQLPKDRFSAERLKGVDSTLKIQPAELGDSAVYLCASSFEQVQETQYFGPGTRLLVL.

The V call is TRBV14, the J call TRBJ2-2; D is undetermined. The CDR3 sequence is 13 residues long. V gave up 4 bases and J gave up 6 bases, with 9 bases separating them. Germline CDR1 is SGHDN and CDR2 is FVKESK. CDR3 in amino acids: CASSRDGAGELFF. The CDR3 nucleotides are TGTGCCAGCAGCCGAGACGGAGCCGGGGAGCTGTTTTTT.

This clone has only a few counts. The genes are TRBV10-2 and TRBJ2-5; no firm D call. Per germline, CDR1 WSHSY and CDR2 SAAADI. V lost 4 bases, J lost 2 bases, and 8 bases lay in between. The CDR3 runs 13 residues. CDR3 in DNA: TGCGCCAGCAGTGGCAGCGCTCAAGAGACCCAGTACTTC. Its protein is CASSGSAQETQYF.

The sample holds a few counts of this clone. The CDR3 region has the DNA TGTGCCAGTACGGACAGGCCTGGAAACACCATATATTTT. Translation gives CASTDRPGNTIYF. The chain links TRBV19 to TRBJ1-3, with 7 bases lining up with TRBD1. J was trimmed by 2 bases and V by 7 bases; bases with no gene match: 2. This CDR3 has 13 residues. Germline CDR1 is LNHDA and CDR2 is SQIVND (reference sequence). The entire variable domain, with the rest obtained from reference TRBV19 and TRBJ1-3, is as follows: DGGITQSPKYLFRKEGQNVTLSCEQNLNHDAMYWYRQDPGQGLRLIYYSQIVNDFQKGDIAEGYSVSREKKESFPLTVTSAQKNPTAFYLCASTDRPGNTIYFGEGSWLTVV.

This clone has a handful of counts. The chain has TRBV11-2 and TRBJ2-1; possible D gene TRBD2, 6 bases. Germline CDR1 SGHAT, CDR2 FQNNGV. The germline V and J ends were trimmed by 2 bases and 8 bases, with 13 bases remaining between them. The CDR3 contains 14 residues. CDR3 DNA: TGTGCCAGCAGCTTAAACACGGGAGAGTATGAGCAGTTCTTC. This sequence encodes CASSLNTGEYEQFF.

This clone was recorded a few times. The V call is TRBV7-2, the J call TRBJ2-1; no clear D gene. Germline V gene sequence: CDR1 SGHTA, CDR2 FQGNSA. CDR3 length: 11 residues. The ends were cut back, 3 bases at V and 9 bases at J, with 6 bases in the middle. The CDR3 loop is CASSFSIEQFF. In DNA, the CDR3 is TGTGCCAGCAGCTTCTCTATTGAGCAGTTCTTC.

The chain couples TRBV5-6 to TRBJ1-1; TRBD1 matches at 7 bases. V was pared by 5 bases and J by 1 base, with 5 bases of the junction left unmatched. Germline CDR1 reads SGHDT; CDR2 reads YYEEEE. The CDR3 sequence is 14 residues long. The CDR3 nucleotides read TGTGCCAGCAGAGGACAGGTCGGGAACACTGAAGCTTTCTTT. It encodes CASRGQVGNTEAFF.

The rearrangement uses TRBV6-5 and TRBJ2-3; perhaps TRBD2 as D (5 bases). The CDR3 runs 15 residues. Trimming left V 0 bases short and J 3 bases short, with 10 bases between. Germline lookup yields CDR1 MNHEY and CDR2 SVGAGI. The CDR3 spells CASSYSLGATDTQYF. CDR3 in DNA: TGTGCCAGCAGTTACTCCCTGGGAGCTACAGATACGCAGTATTTT.

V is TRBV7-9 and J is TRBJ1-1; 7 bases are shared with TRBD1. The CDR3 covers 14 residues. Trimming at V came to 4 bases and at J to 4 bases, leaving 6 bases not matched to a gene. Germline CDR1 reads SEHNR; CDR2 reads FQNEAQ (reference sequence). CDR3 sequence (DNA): TGTGCCAGCAGCTCGTGGACAGGCCCCACTGAAGCTTTCTTT. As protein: CASSSWTGPTEAFF.

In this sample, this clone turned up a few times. CDR3 residues: CAWMSGNGYTF. The CDR3, as DNA: TGTGCCTGGATGAGCGGAAATGGCTACACCTTC. The chain is built from TRBV30 and TRBJ1-2; D ambiguous. The V end was cut by 4 bases, the J end by 6 bases, with 9 bases between. CDR3 length: 11 residues. Germline V lookup: CDR1 GTSNPN, CDR2 SVGIG (reference sequence). Full variable domain (outside the CDR3, taken from reference TRBV30 and TRBJ1-2): SQTIHQWPATLVQPVGSPLSLECTVEGTSNPNLYWYRQAAGRGLQLLFYSVGIGQISSEVPQNLSASRPQDRQFILSSKKLLLSDSGFYLCAWMSGNGYTFGSGTRLTVV.

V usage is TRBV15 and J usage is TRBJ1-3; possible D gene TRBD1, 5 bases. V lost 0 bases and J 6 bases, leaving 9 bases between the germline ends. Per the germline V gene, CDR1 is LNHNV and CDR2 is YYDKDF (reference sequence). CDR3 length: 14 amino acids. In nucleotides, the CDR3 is TGTGCCACCAGCAGAGATCAGGGCCCAAACACCATATATTTT. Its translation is CATSRDQGPNTIYF.

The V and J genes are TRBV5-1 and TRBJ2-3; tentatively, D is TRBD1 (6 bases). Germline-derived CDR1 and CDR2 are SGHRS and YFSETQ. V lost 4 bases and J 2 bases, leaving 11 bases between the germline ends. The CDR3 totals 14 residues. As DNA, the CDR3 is TGCGCCAGCAGCCACGGACAGACCACAGATACGCAGTATTTT. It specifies CASSHGQTTDTQYF.

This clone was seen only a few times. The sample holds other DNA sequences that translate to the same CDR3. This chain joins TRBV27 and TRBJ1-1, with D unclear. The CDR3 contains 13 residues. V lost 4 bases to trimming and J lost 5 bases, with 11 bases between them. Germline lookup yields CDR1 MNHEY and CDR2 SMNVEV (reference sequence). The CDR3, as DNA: TGTGCCAGCAGTTCCGGCCAAGCGACTGAAGCTTTCTTT. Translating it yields CASSSGQATEAFF.

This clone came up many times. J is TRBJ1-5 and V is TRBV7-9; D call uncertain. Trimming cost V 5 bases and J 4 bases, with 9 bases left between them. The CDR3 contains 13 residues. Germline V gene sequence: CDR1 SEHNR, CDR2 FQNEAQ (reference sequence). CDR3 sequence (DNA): TGTGCCAGCAGCCTCAGCGAAAATCAGCCCCAGCATTTT. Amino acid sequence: CASSLSENQPQHF.

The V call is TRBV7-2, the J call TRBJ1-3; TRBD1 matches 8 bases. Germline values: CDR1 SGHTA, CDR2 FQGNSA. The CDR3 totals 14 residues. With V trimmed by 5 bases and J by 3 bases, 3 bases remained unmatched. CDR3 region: CASSKDRVGNTIYF. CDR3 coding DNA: TGTGCCAGCAGCAAGGACAGGGTTGGAAACACCATATATTTT. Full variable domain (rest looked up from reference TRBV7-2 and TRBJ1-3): GAGVSQSPSNKVTEKGKDVELRCDPISGHTALYWYRQSLGQGLEFLIYFQGNSAPDKSGLPSDRFSAERTGGSVSTLTIQRTQQEDSAVYLCASSKDRVGNTIYFGEGSWLTVV.

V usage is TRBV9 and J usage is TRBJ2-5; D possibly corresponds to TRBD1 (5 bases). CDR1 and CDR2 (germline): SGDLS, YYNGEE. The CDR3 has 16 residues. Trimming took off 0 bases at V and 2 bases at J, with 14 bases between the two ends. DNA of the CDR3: TGTGCCAGCAGCGTAGTCCAGGATGGGGCTCAAGAGACCCAGTACTTC. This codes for CASSVVQDGAQETQYF.